Listed below are T cell receptor beta chains from one sample, sequenced in a study of T cell repertoires in cytomegalovirus infection. MiXCR, applied by TCRdb to the reads, yields one record per CDR3 protein. The table has roughly 160,000 distinct CDR3 sequences, less than 25% seen once. Antigen specificity for these receptors is unknown. The source was CD8+ T cells from cultured PBMCs, collected from culture after CMV antigen stimulation. The receptors were gathered from a human donor in good health (CMV status not recorded). Some clones in this sample may be carry-over from other donors' samples. CDR3s include the opening cysteine and the closing phenylalanine or tryptophan. The D gene is left open where the match is weak. The size field is filled for only some rows; it gives once, few, many or a size class.

d_call	clone_size	v_call	j_call	cdr3_nt	cdr3_aa
NA	few	TRBV7-2	TRBJ2-7	TGTGCCAGCAGCCATTCTGTTGGGCAGGGCGAGCAGTACTTC	CASSHSVGQGEQYF
NA	NA	TRBV6-6	TRBJ2-1	TGTGCCAGCAGGGGCTGGGCCAATGAGCAGTTCTTC	CASRGWANEQFF
NA	NA	TRBV7-9	TRBJ2-1	TGTGCCAGCAGGCCGGGCCAGGGCAATGAGCAGTTCTTC	CASRPGQGNEQFF
TRBD1	NA	TRBV20-1	TRBJ1-1	TGCAGTGCTAGGCACACAGGGGGGCGGGCCGGACACACTGAAGCTTTCTTT	CSARHTGGRAGHTEAFF
TRBD2	NA	TRBV27	TRBJ2-3	TGTGCCAGCAGAACTCGGGGGGGGAGACTCACAGATACGCAGTATTTT	CASRTRGGRLTDTQYF
TRBD2	few	TRBV12-3/TRBV12-4	TRBJ2-1	TGTGCCAGCAGTTCGACTAGCGGGGGTCCTGAGCAGTTCTTC	CASSSTSGGPEQFF
TRBD1	few	TRBV7-2	TRBJ2-1	TGTGCCAGCAGCTTTAGTCCGACAGGGGTCAATGAGCAGTTCTTC	CASSFSPTGVNEQFF
NA	NA	TRBV11-2	TRBJ1-4	TGTGCCAGCAGCGTATTCCCCGATCTGGAAAAACTGTTTTTT	CASSVFPDLEKLFF
NA	NA	TRBV11-3	TRBJ1-6	TGTGCCAGCAGCTTAATAACCCCAGGGGTCTTTGGGTCACCCCTCCACTTT	CASSLITPGVFGSPLHF
TRBD1	NA	TRBV7-2	TRBJ2-1	TGTGCCAGCAGCACTCCCCGGGACAGGGCCTACAATGAGCAGTTCTTC	CASSTPRDRAYNEQFF
TRBD1	few	TRBV29-1	TRBJ1-2	TGCAGCGTTGAAGAAGGGACAGGGGACCACACCTTC	CSVEEGTGDHTF
NA	few	TRBV27	TRBJ1-1	TGTGCCAGCAGGCCCGGGACCTGGAACACTGAAGCTTTCTTT	CASRPGTWNTEAFF
NA	once	TRBV11-3	TRBJ2-2	TGTGCCAGCAGCCCTTCCCACTACGAGTCGGGGACGGCCGGGGAGCTGTTTTTT	CASSPSHYESGTAGELFF
NA	NA	TRBV6-2/TRBV6-3	TRBJ1-2	TGTGCCAGCAGTTACGGGGCAGGGCGGAATGGCTACACCTTC	CASSYGAGRNGYTF
TRBD2	NA	TRBV11-2	TRBJ2-1	TGTGCCAGCAGCTTAGCCTCCAGACTAGCGGGGGTCTACAATGAGCAGTTCTTC	CASSLASRLAGVYNEQFF
NA	few	TRBV12-3/TRBV12-4	TRBJ1-2	TGTGCCAGCAGCCATAGACCCGCGGACTATGGCTACACCTTC	CASSHRPADYGYTF
NA	few	TRBV30	TRBJ1-1	TGTGCCTGGAGGAGAGAGACTCTTGGTGAAGCTTTCTTT	CAWRRETLGEAFF
NA	NA	TRBV6-2/TRBV6-3	TRBJ1-5	TGTGCCAGCAGTTACTCCTGGACAGAGTATAGCAATCAGCCCCAGCATTTT	CASSYSWTEYSNQPQHF
NA	NA	TRBV12-3/TRBV12-4	TRBJ1-1	TGTGCCAGCAGTTTCTCGGGGGCGGGAGATGGCCCTGAAGCTTTCTTT	CASSFSGAGDGPEAFF
TRBD2	NA	TRBV4-1	TRBJ2-7	TGCGCCAGCAGCCAAGAACGGGCTAGCGGGGCGGGCGAGCAGTACTTC	CASSQERASGAGEQYF
NA	few	TRBV6-8	TRBJ2-2	TGTGCCAGCGGGAATGGAGGGCCCGGGGAGCTGTTTTTT	CASGNGGPGELFF
NA	few	TRBV6-6	TRBJ1-6	TGTGCCAGCAGTTACGTGGGACTAAGGAATTCACCCCTCCACTTT	CASSYVGLRNSPLHF
TRBD1	NA	TRBV4-1	TRBJ1-4	TGCGCCAGCAGCCAAGTCCAGGGGGCAACTAATGAAAAACTGTTTTTT	CASSQVQGATNEKLFF
NA	few	TRBV20-1	TRBJ1-1	TGCAGTGCTAGAGACAGTGGGGGGAACACTGAAGCTTTCTTT	CSARDSGGNTEAFF
NA	few	TRBV10-1	TRBJ2-2	TGCGCCAGCAGTCCGACAGGTTCGAACACCGGGGAGCTGTTTTTT	CASSPTGSNTGELFF
NA	NA	TRBV4-2	TRBJ1-1	TGTGCCAGCACCACCCGGTCGGGGACTGAATCTTTCTTT	CASTTRSGTESFF